This T cell receptor beta chain came from a study of blood T cells in healthy people across ages. V dropped 8 bases and J dropped 7 bases, with 18 bases sitting between them. CDR1 ENHRY and CDR2 SYGVKD come from the germline V gene. There are 13 residues in the CDR3. With respect to this clonotype: Its antigen is unidentified.

General observations from the study: Since the PBMCs were unsorted, naive and antigen-experienced cells could not be conclusively compared.

Then a second PCR, running about 6 to 11 cycles, was carried out with a sample-barcoded 5' primer and a J-beta primer mix. TCRdb re-called the 5' RACE reads with MiXCR, one entry per CDR3 protein. The profile covers approximately 820,000 distinct CDR3 sequences, with roughly 44% appearing a single time and around 21% taken by the ten largest. The V and J genes are TRBV10-3 and TRBJ2-7, with D possibly TRBD2 on 6 matching bases. Sequenced: blood. The receptor was derived from a man in his sixties in good health. The CDR3 is CAIARDPDNEQYF. CDR3 DNA: TGTGCCATCGCGCGGGATCCAGACAATGAGCAGTACTTC.